The table lists the clone carrying this TCR beta chain with a count of one. A J-beta primer mix and a sample-barcoded 5' primer were used in a second PCR of about 6 to 12 cycles. TCRdb analysed the 5' RACE reads with MiXCR anew, one entry per CDR3 protein. This sample has about a million distinct CDR3 sequences, with 45% to 50% found just once. The ends lost 4 bases at V and 2 bases at J; junction bases unmatched: 6. Germline-derived CDR1 and CDR2 are SGHRS and YFSETQ. This CDR3 comprises 15 residues. This sample was included in a study of blood T cells in healthy people across ages. The receptor comes from a man under 40 in good health. The chain recombines TRBV5-1 with TRBJ2-3; 8 positions agree with TRBD1. Sequencing was done on a sample of blood. This CDR3 reads CASSRDRHPTDTQYF. The CDR3 DNA sequence: TGCGCCAGCAGCCGGGACAGGCACCCCACAGATACGCAGTATTTT.